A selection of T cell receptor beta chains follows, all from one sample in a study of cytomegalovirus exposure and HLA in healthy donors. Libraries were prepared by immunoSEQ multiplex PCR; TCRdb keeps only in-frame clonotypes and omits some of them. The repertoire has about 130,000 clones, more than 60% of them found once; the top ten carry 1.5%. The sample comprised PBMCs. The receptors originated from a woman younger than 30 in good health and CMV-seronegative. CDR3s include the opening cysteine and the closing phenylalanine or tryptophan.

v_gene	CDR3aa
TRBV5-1	CASSLAGLAGGAKNIQYF
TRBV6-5	CASSYSGADEQYF
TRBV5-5	CASSFTRENNEKLFF
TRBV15	CATSSTSSYYEQYF
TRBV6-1	CAASWAFPNEQFF
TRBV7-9	CASSLRGTGELFF
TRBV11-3	CASSLHQGEKLFF
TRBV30	CAWSARTGAAYEQYF
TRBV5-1	CASSSAGEGPDTQYF
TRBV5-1	CASSLRTGGEKLFF
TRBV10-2	CASSSQMNYGYTF
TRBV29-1	CSAYRDSSNEQFF
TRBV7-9	CASSLDTGLDTF
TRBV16	CASSLSVWNEQFF
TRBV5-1	CASSPTGSYEQYF
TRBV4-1	CASSQEPNFDGYYGYTF
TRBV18	CASSPGKRGEAFF
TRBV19	CASSIQRERGNQPQHF
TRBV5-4	CASSWTPDRPYEQYF
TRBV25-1	CASYLGGQSYEQYF
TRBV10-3	CAISVGLAGDSGETQYF
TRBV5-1	CASSQTVNTEAFF
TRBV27	CASKMTSGLDPLYNEQFF
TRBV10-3	CAITSAGGYTF
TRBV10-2	CASKLAGGFQETQYF
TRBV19	CASSGRYGRGADTQYF
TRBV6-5	CASSGGQGGYNEQFF
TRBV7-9	CASRGEGLPQETQYF
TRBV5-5	CASSLTLGEKIF
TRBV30	CAWSRDGRATDAQYF
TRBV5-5	CASSFPGQGDYGYTF
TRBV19	CASSPTLAGVKDTQYF
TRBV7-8	CASSPGVGPRLQETQYF
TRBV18	CASSPGTGIARTEAFF
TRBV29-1	CSADNTEAFF
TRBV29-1	CSGSDSGRADTQYF
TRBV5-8	CASSLVGGPPPF
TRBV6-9	CASSYSVASGDEQYF
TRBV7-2	CASSSLTSGSYNEQFF
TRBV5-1	CASSFRGLSTSGRNNEQFF
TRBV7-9	CASTRTGGSEQYF
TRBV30	CAWSVQVTGELFF
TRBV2	CASSESGVTITQYF
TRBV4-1	CASSSPLQGAGETQYF
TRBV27	CASRDPGAKNIQYF
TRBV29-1	CSARLGTSTDTQYF